Given below is one T cell receptor beta chain in context. This CDR3 region has 16 residues. CDR1 and CDR2 (germline): SGHTA, FQGTGA. The junction had 4 bases not matched to a gene; V was cut back by 5 bases and J by 0 bases. Measured with immunoSEQ multiplex PCR; TCRdb has only the in-frame clones, and not every one. Of tens of thousands of clones in the sample, roughly 89% are singletons; the top ten hold around 0.5%. The sample belongs to a study of T cell changes during pregnancy in multiple sclerosis. The sequence was collected from a female donor with multiple sclerosis, enrolled in a pregnancy study. This chain uses TRBV7-3 with TRBJ2-1; TRBD2 matches 10 bases. The input for sequencing was CD4+ T cells from peripheral blood mononuclear cells, taken in the first trimester of pregnancy. CDR3 protein: CASSRTSGSSYNEQFF. DNA of the CDR3: TGTGCCAGCAGCCGGACTAGCGGATCCTCCTACAATGAGCAGTTCTTC. Full variable domain (rest looked up from reference TRBV7-3 and TRBJ2-1): GAGVSQTPSNKVTEKGKYVELRCDPISGHTALYWYRQSLGQGPEFLIYFQGTGAADDSGLPNDRFFAVRPEGSVSTLKIQRTERGDSAVYLCASSRTSGSSYNEQFFGPGTRLTVL.